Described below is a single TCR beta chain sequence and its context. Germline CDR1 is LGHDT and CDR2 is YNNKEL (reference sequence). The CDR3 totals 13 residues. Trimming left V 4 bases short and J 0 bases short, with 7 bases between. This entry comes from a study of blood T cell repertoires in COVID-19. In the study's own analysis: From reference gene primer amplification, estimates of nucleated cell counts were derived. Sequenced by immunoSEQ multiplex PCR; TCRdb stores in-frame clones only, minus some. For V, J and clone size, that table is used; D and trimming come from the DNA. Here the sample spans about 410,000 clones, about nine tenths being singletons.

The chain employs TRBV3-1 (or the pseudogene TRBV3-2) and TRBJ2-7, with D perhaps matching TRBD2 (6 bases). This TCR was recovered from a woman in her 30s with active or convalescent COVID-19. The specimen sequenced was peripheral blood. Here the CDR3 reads CASSLGGSYEQYF. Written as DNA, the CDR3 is TGTGCCAGCAGCCTCGGGGGCTCCTACGAGCAGTACTTC.